These 8 T cell receptor beta chains were all obtained from the same sample, sequenced in a study of T cell responses to AZD1222 COVID-19 vaccine (dated by TCRdb to about 2021). The time point label, read with the paper, signifies: baseline before first vaccination. The library was made by the immunoSEQ multiplex PCR assay. TCRdb holds this immuneACCESS table with in-frame rearrangements only. Some clones are missing; in checked studies, unresolved V genes explain under half, and the rest has no known cause. The sample profile shows 150,000 to 200,000 clones; about 89% of them were found once. In total, the top ten clones hold roughly 1.7% of the sample. The sample consisted of peripheral blood, taken on day 0 of AZD1222 vaccination. Every receptor here comes from an adult in good health.

The V and J genes are TRBV7-9 and TRBJ2-1; tentative D call: TRBD2 (5 bases). The length of the CDR3 is 15 residues. The germline V gene has CDR1 SEHNR and CDR2 FQNEAQ (reference sequence). The ends were cut back, 1 base at V and 1 base at J, with 8 bases in the middle. This CDR3 is CASSLGQRSYNEQFF. The CDR3 nucleotides read TGTGCCAGCAGCTTAGGTCAGCGGTCCTACAATGAGCAGTTCTTC.

The chain has TRBV28 and TRBJ1-4; no clear D. Germline V lookup: CDR1 MDHEN, CDR2 SYDVKM. This CDR3 has 16 residues. Trimming took off 4 bases at V and 4 bases at J, with 16 bases between the two ends. The CDR3 region has the DNA TGTGCCAGCAGTTCTTTTGATGGGCCTTATAATGAAAAACTGTTTTTT. Its protein product is CASSSFDGPYNEKLFF. Full variable domain (remainder filled in from reference TRBV28 and TRBJ1-4): DVKVTQSSRYLVKRTGEKVFLECVQDMDHENMFWYRQDPGLGLRLIYFSYDVKMKEKGDIPEGYSVSREKKERFSLILESASTNQTSMYLCASSSFDGPYNEKLFFGSGTQLSVL.

V is TRBV7-2 and J is TRBJ2-5; D perhaps matches TRBD2 (6 bases). The CDR3 consists of 12 residues. V lost 7 bases and J 4 bases, leaving 10 bases between the germline ends. CDR1 and CDR2 (germline): SGHTA, FQGNSA. The CDR3 is CASTRGVETQYF. The CDR3 DNA is TGTGCCAGCACGCGGGGTGTAGAGACCCAGTACTTC.

The chain joins TRBV19 to TRBJ1-5; 8 nucleotides line up with TRBD1. Germline CDR1 LNHDA, CDR2 SQIVND (reference sequence). After removal of 3 bases from V and 6 bases from J, the junction contained 7 bases not matched to a gene. CDR3 size: 15 residues. This chain's CDR3 is CASSMQQGGAQPQHF. Written as DNA, the CDR3 is TGTGCCAGTAGTATGCAACAGGGGGGAGCTCAGCCCCAGCATTTT.

V gene TRBV6-5 combines with J gene TRBJ1-2, with 9 bases lining up with TRBD1. The CDR3 has 14 amino acids. Per the germline V gene, CDR1 is MNHEY and CDR2 is SVGAGI. Trimming at V came to 5 bases and at J to 4 bases, leaving 5 bases not matched to a gene. CDR3 coding DNA: TGTGCCAGCAGTCCCACAGGGGGCCGCTATGGCTACACCTTC. Amino acids: CASSPTGGRYGYTF.

This clone has just a few counts. The chain uses TRBV7-9 and TRBJ1-1; TRBD1 is a possible D gene (5 bases). Trimming stripped 5 bases from V and 1 base from J, with 14 bases between. The CDR3 spans 15 residues. Germline CDR1 is SEHNR and CDR2 is FQNEAQ (reference sequence). Here the CDR3 reads CASSPYGTTNTEAFF. In nucleotides, the CDR3 is TGTGCCAGCAGCCCTTACGGGACGACGAACACTGAAGCTTTCTTT.

The chain is built from TRBV19 and TRBJ2-1; 8 nucleotides agree with TRBD1. Per the germline V gene, CDR1 is LNHDA and CDR2 is SQIVND (reference sequence). This CDR3 has 18 amino acids. V lost 1 base and J lost 4; bases outside the gene matches: 12. The CDR3 here is CASSIASRQGLRYNEQFF. CDR3 nucleotides: TGTGCCAGTAGTATAGCTAGTAGACAGGGGCTGCGGTACAATGAGCAGTTCTTC.

This clone has a handful of counts. V is TRBV28 and J is TRBJ2-7; the match to TRBD2 covers 8 bases. The CDR3 loop spans 14 amino acids. The J segment lost 4 bases and the V segment lost 3 bases, leaving 5 bases of the junction unmatched. Germline V gene data show CDR1 as MDHEN and CDR2 as SYDVKM. CDR3 nucleotides: TGTGCCAGCAGTTTCCCCGGACTAGCTTACGAGCAGTACTTC. Its protein product is CASSFPGLAYEQYF.